The 15 T cell receptor beta chains reported below all come from one sample, sequenced in a study of control samples from healthy donors and cancer patients. Here immunoSEQ multiplex PCR was the method, and the copy in TCRdb shows in-frame clones only, minus some. The table has under 75,000 clones, around nine tenths seen once. The source material was PBMCs. Receptors originate from a woman aged 50 to 60 with colorectal cancer.

The gene calls are TRBV2 and TRBJ2-1; D assignment may be TRBD1 or TRBD2 (6 bases each). Germline loops: CDR1 SNHLY, CDR2 FYNNEI. The V end lost 6 bases, the J end lost 10 bases, and 16 bases lay between the germline ends. CDR3 length: 13 amino acids. CDR3 sequence (DNA): TGTGCCAGCAGCAAGGAAGGGGGAGGAGAGCAGTTCTTC. The encoded protein is CASSKEGGGEQFF.

The V and J genes are TRBV18 and TRBJ1-1, with no clear D. Trimming cost V 6 bases and J 4 bases, with 21 bases left between them. The germline V gene encodes CDR1 KGHSH and CDR2 LQKENI. This CDR3 has 16 residues. The CDR3 DNA sequence: TGTGCCAGCTCTACTAACGACAACCCTGAGGTCACTGAAGCTTTCTTT. This encodes CASSTNDNPEVTEAFF.

The chain joins TRBV29-1 to TRBJ2-2; 10 positions match TRBD1. Germline loops: CDR1 SQVTM, CDR2 ANQGSEA. V lost 5 bases to trimming and J lost 2 bases; unmatched junction nucleotides: 11. The CDR3 extends over 17 amino acids. The CDR3 reads CSVLNRRDRGNTGELFF. The DNA of the CDR3 is TGCAGCGTTCTAAACCGACGGGACAGGGGAAACACCGGGGAGCTGTTTTTT.

This clone was seen only once. J is TRBJ2-7 and V is TRBV6-5; D is perhaps TRBD1 or TRBD2 (5 bases each). This CDR3 is 14 amino acids long. Trimming shortened V by 6 bases and J by 4 bases, and 16 bases separated the two germline ends. The V gene's germline CDR1 is MNHEY and CDR2 SVGAGI. CDR3: CASRLSGTDYEQYF. The CDR3 coding sequence is TGTGCCAGCAGGCTATCCGGGACGGATTACGAGCAGTACTTC.

The chain links TRBV7-6 to TRBJ2-3; possibly TRBD1 for D (5 bases). The CDR3 sequence is 15 residues long. Germline values: CDR1 SGHVS, CDR2 FNYEAQ. Trimming removed 2 bases from V and 2 bases from J, with 11 bases in between. The CDR3 protein is CASSLWQGATDTQYF. The CDR3, as DNA: TGTGCCAGCAGCTTATGGCAGGGTGCCACAGATACGCAGTATTTT.

The chain links TRBV28 to TRBJ1-1; TRBD1 is a possible D gene (6 bases). In germline, CDR1 is MDHEN, CDR2 SYDVKM. Between the trimmed V and J ends, which lost 1 base and 4 bases, there was a span of 16 bases. The CDR3 runs to 16 residues. In DNA form, the CDR3 reads TGTGCCAGCAGTTTATTCCTGGGGGCTGATGGCACTGAAGCTTTCTTT. It specifies CASSLFLGADGTEAFF.

This chain uses TRBV5-1 with TRBJ1-4; D not certain. From germline, CDR1 is SGHRS and CDR2 YFSETQ. The V end was cut by 1 base, the J end by 6 bases, with 13 bases between. The CDR3 runs to 15 residues. The CDR3 coding sequence is TGCGCCAGCAGCTTGACGTCCGGGTTTGATGAAAAACTGTTTTTT. Residues: CASSLTSGFDEKLFF.

With regard to this clone: A junction end diverges from the germline sequence, so it may reflect a read error. The rearrangement links TRBV7-3 to TRBJ2-3; TRBD1 might be the D (5 bases). The CDR3 sequence is 12 residues long. From germline, CDR1 is SGHTA and CDR2 FQGTGA. Here the CDR3 DNA reads TGTGCCAGCAGCCTAACAGGAGATACGCAGTATTTT. This encodes CASSLTGDTQYF.

The CDR3 region has the DNA TGTGCCTGCGAGCCGGGGAGGGAGCAGTACTTC. Its translation is CACEPGREQYF. The chain combines TRBV12-3 or TRBV12-4 with TRBJ2-7; the D gene is possibly TRBD2 (6 bases). V lost 11 bases and J 7 bases, leaving 15 bases between the germline ends. The CDR3 totals 11 residues.

The CDR3 region has the DNA TGTGCCTGGGCGACAGGGCTTAATTCACCCCTCCACTTT. It yields the protein CAWATGLNSPLHF. V and J are TRBV30 and TRBJ1-6; TRBD1 aligns across 7 bases. Trimming removed 5 bases from V and 6 bases from J; junction bases left unmatched: 4. Per the germline V gene, CDR1 is GTSNPN and CDR2 is SVGIG (reference sequence). The CDR3 extends over 13 amino acids.

V and J are TRBV19 and TRBJ2-2; 7 nucleotides match TRBD2. Trimming cost V 1 base and J 3 bases; bases outside gene matches: 5. This CDR3 is built from 16 residues. Germline CDR1 is LNHDA and CDR2 is SQIVND (reference sequence). The CDR3 loop is CASSIAAGAYTGELFF. The DNA for the CDR3 is TGTGCCAGTAGTATAGCGGCGGGAGCGTACACCGGGGAGCTGTTTTTT. The variable domain in full, completed from reference TRBV19 and TRBJ2-2, reads DGGITQSPKYLFRKEGQNVTLSCEQNLNHDAMYWYRQDPGQGLRLIYYSQIVNDFQKGDIAEGYSVSREKKESFPLTVTSAQKNPTAFYLCASSIAAGAYTGELFFGEGSRLTVL.

CDR3 bases: TGTGCCTCGAGGGGCAGGCTTGATTCCTACGAGCAGTACTTC. Translation: CASRGRLDSYEQYF. The chain is built from TRBV10-3 and TRBJ2-7; D could derive from TRBD1 or TRBD2 (5 bases each). Trimming took off 11 bases at V and 1 base at J, with 18 bases between the two ends. CDR1 ENHRY and CDR2 SYGVKD come from the germline V gene. This CDR3 is built from 14 residues.

The V call is TRBV27, the J call TRBJ2-2; possible D gene TRBD2, 5 bases. CDR1 MNHEY and CDR2 SMNVEV come from the germline V gene (reference sequence). The CDR3 sequence is 15 residues long. V gave up 3 bases and J gave up 7 bases, with 15 bases separating them. The CDR3 loop is CASSFLQERDGELFF. The CDR3 nucleotides are TGTGCCAGCAGTTTTTTGCAGGAACGGGACGGGGAGCTGTTTTTT.

The chain couples TRBV7-9 to TRBJ2-5; D is perhaps TRBD1 (6 bases). This CDR3 has 14 amino acids. Trimming removed 3 bases at V and 1 base at J, with 9 bases between. In germline, CDR1 is SEHNR, CDR2 FQNEAQ (reference sequence). In nucleotides, the CDR3 is TGTGCCAGCAGCTTCCGGACAGTCCAAGAGACCCAGTACTTC. Translated, it gives CASSFRTVQETQYF.

The chain is built from TRBV10-3 and TRBJ2-1, with 11 positions matching TRBD2. The CDR3 loop spans 15 amino acids. Germline assignment: CDR1 ENHRY and CDR2 SYGVKD. The ends lost 6 bases at V and 12 bases at J; junction bases unmatched: 13. Here the CDR3 reads CAIRETSGGDQGQFF. The CDR3 region has the DNA TGTGCCATCAGGGAAACTAGCGGGGGAGATCAGGGGCAGTTCTTC.